This passage covers 9 T cell receptor beta chains from one sample sequenced in a study of T cells in Graves' hyperthyroidism and ophthalmopathy. TCR beta CDR3 regions were amplified from RNA. Researchers ran a first-round RT-PCR on the TCR CDR3 using the HTBI primer set. TCRdb re-analysed the multiplex PCR reads in MiXCR, keeping a single row per CDR3 protein. This sample has approximately 480,000 distinct CDR3 sequences, with around 20% found just once. Material: blood. All receptors come from a man between 18 and 35 years old with Graves' hyperthyroidism.

This clonotype was observed at least ten times. The V gene is TRBV20-1, the J gene TRBJ2-7; perhaps D is TRBD1 or TRBD2 (5 bases each). V lost 7 bases and J 4 bases, leaving 11 bases between the germline ends. This CDR3 comprises 11 residues. The germline V gene encodes CDR1 DFQATT and CDR2 SNEGSKA (reference sequence). CDR3 loop: CSGAGRYEQYF. The CDR3 region has the DNA TGCAGTGGCGCAGGGAGATACGAGCAGTACTTC.

This clonotype occurred many times. The CDR3 DNA is TGTGCCAGCAGGGTTTCTGGAAACACCATATATTTT. Translating it yields CASRVSGNTIYF. This chain uses TRBV28 with TRBJ1-3; D is unclear. This CDR3 has 12 residues. Between the trimmed V and J ends, which lost 6 bases and 1 base, there was a span of 4 bases. CDR1 and CDR2 (germline): MDHEN, SYDVKM.

This clonotype was found a few times. The genes are TRBV13 and TRBJ1-3, with D possibly TRBD1 on 5 matching bases. Germline V gives CDR1 PRHDT, CDR2 FYEKMQ (reference sequence). Between the trimmed V and J ends, which lost 3 bases and 0 bases, there was a span of 12 bases. The CDR3 contains 16 residues. The CDR3 spells CASSFPPGSSGNTIYF. The CDR3 coding sequence is TGTGCCAGCAGCTTCCCCCCAGGGAGCTCTGGAAACACCATATATTTT.

Ten or more counts support this clonotype. V and J are TRBV4-1 and TRBJ2-5; D gene uncertain. The CDR3 extends over 13 amino acids. Germline V CDR1 and CDR2: MGHRA, YSYEKL. The V end was cut by 5 bases, the J end by 5 bases, with 12 bases between. This CDR3 reads CASSDPKWETQYF. DNA of the CDR3: TGCGCCAGCAGCGACCCAAAGTGGGAGACCCAGTACTTC.

In this sample, this clonotype turned up many times. The chain is built from TRBV12-3 or TRBV12-4 and TRBJ2-5; D gene unclear. Trimming pared 6 bases from V and 5 bases from J, leaving 7 bases between. The length of the CDR3 is 11 residues. The CDR3, as DNA: TGTGCCAGCAGGGAGTATGAGACCCAGTACTTC. It yields the protein CASREYETQYF.

Many counts were recorded for this clonotype. The rearrangement links TRBV2 to TRBJ1-1; TRBD1 might be the D (6 bases). V lost 3 bases, J lost 5 bases, and 10 bases lay in between. The CDR3 contains 13 residues. Germline V gene sequence: CDR1 SNHLY, CDR2 FYNNEI. The CDR3 DNA reads as TGTGCCAGCAGTGATGAAGGGGGAACTGAAGCTTTCTTT. This translates into CASSDEGGTEAFF.

This clonotype was seen a few times. V and J are TRBV30 and TRBJ1-1, with TRBD1 matching 9 bases. V was pared by 3 bases and J by 9 bases, with 5 bases of the junction left unmatched. Germline CDR1 and CDR2: GTSNPN and SVGIG (reference sequence). The CDR3 spans 12 residues. CDR3 sequence reads: CAWSDRGSKAFF. In DNA form, the CDR3 reads TGTGCCTGGAGCGACAGGGGGTCAAAAGCTTTCTTT.

This clonotype appeared many times. The J gene is TRBJ2-6, the V gene TRBV10-3; D gene uncertain. Per the germline V gene, CDR1 is ENHRY and CDR2 is SYGVKD. The CDR3 covers 13 residues. V gave up 5 bases and J gave up 0 bases, with 2 bases separating them. CDR3 coding DNA: TGTGCCATCAGTACCTCTGGGGCCAACGTCCTGACTTTC. Translating gives CAISTSGANVLTF.

The table lists this clonotype with many counts. The chain couples TRBV11-2 to TRBJ2-7; possibly TRBD1 or TRBD2 for D (5 bases each). The V end was cut by 1 base, the J end by 2 bases, with 15 bases between. Germline loops: CDR1 SGHAT, CDR2 FQNNGV. The CDR3 extends over 16 amino acids. The CDR3 reads CASSLGPGPRAYEQYF. DNA of the CDR3: TGTGCCAGCAGCTTAGGACCGGGGCCTAGGGCCTACGAGCAGTACTTC.